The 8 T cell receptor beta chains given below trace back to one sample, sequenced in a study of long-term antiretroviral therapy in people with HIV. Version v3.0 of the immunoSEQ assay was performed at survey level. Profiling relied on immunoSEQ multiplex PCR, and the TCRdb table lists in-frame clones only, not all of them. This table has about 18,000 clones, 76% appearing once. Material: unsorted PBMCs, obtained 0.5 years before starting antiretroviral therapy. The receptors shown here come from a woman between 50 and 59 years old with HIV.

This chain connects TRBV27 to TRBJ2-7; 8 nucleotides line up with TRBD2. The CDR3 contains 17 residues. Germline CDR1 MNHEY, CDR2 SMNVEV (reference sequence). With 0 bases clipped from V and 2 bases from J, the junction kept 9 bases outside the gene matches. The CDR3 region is CASSLSGGTRVPYEQYF. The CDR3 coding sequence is TGTGCCAGCAGTTTATCGGGAGGGACTAGAGTCCCCTACGAGCAGTACTTC.

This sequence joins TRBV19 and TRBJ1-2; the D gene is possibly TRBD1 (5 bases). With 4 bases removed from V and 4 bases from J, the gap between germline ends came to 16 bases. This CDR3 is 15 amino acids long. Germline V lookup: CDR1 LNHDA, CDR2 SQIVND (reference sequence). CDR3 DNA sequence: TGTGCCAGTAGTACCGGACACCAACCAATCTATGGCTACACCTTC. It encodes CASSTGHQPIYGYTF. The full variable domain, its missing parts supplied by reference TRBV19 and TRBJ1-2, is DGGITQSPKYLFRKEGQNVTLSCEQNLNHDAMYWYRQDPGQGLRLIYYSQIVNDFQKGDIAEGYSVSREKKESFPLTVTSAQKNPTAFYLCASSTGHQPIYGYTFGSGTRLTVV.

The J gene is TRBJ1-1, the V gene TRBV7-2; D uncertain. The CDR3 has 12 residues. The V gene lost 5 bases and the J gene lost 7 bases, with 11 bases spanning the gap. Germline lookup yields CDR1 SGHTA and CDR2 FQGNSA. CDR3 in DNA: TGTGCCAGCAGCCCGAGCATAGGTGAAGCTTTCTTT. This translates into CASSPSIGEAFF.

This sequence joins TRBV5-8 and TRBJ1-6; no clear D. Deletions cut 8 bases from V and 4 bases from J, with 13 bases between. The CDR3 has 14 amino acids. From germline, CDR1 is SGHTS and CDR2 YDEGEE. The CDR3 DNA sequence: TGTGCCAGTCGGTCCCAAACATATAATTCACCCCTCCACTTT. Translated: CASRSQTYNSPLHF.

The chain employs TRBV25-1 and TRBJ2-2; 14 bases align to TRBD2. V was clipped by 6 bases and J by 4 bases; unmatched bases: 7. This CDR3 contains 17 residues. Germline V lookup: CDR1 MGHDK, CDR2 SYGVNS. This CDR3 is CASSETSGGVGTGELFF. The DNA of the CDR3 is TGTGCCAGCAGCGAGACTAGCGGGGGGGTGGGCACCGGGGAGCTGTTTTTT.

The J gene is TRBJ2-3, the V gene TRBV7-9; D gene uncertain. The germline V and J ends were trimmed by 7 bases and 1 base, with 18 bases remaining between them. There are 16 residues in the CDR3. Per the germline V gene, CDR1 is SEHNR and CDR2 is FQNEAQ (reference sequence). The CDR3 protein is CASILSANTGTDTQYF. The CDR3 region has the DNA TGTGCCAGCATCCTTAGTGCGAACACTGGCACAGATACGCAGTATTTT.

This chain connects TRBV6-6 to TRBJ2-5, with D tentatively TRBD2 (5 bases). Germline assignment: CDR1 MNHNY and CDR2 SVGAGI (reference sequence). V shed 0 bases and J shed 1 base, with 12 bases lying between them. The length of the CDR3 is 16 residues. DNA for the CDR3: TGTGCCAGCAGTTACTCGACCGGGGTGGGCCAAGAGACCCAGTACTTC. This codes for CASSYSTGVGQETQYF.

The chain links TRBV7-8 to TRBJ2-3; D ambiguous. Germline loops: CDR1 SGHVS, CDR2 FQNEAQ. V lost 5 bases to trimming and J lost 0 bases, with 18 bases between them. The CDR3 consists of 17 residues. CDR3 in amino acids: CASSPTISRSSTDTQYF. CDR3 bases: TGTGCCAGCAGCCCGACAATAAGCCGATCTAGCACAGATACGCAGTATTTT.